This TCR beta chain was documented in a study of shared clonotypes between healthy human individuals. The quantity of DNA used in unsorted PBMC replicate PCRs was 300 ng, corresponding to about 30,000 T cell genomes. Libraries were prepared by immunoSEQ multiplex PCR; TCRdb keeps only in-frame clonotypes and omits some of them. The sample holds approximately 480,000 clones, over 60% seen once. The CDR3 covers 17 residues. V lost 3 bases to trimming and J lost 1 base, with 18 bases between them. Germline values: CDR1 SGHRS, CDR2 YFSETQ. The sample was PBMCs. The V and J genes are TRBV5-1 and TRBJ2-3; a weak D match, TRBD2 (7 bases). The source is a woman in her 40s in good health. Some clones in this sample may be carry-over from other donors' samples. The DNA of the CDR3 is TGCGCCAGCAGCTACGGGGCCCTAGGGGGGGGCACAGATACGCAGTATTTT. Amino acids: CASSYGALGGGTDTQYF.